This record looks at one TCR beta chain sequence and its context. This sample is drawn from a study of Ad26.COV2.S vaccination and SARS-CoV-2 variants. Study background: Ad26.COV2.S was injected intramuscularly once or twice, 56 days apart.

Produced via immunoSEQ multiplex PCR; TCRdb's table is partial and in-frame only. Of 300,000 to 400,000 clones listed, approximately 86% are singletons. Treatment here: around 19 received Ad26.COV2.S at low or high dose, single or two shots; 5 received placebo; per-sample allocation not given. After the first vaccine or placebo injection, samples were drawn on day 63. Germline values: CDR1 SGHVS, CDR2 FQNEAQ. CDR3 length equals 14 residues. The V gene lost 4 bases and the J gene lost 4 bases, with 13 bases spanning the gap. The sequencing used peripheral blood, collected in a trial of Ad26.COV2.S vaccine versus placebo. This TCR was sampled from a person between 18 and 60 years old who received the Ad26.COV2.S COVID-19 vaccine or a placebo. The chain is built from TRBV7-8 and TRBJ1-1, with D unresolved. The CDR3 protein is CASSWGGVGTEAFF. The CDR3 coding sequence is TGTGCCAGCAGCTGGGGAGGTGTGGGCACTGAAGCTTTCTTT.